This entry describes one TCR beta chain. Germline V lookup: CDR1 SGHNT, CDR2 YENEEA. The CDR3 length is 13 residues. Unmatched junction bases numbered 6, after V lost 5 bases and J lost 6 bases. In the original analysis: Nucleated cell counts were estimated from reference gene primer amplification. The table came from immunoSEQ multiplex PCR; TCRdb's copy has only in-frame clones and leaves some out. The V and J calls and the clone size are those of that table, but D and trimming were determined from the DNA. Altogether around 200,000 clones are present, roughly nine tenths being singletons, with the ten largest covering over 2%. These data originate in a study of blood T cell repertoires in COVID-19. Study information: In each case, the material was cDNA or gDNA derived from T cells, B-cell-depleted T cells, or PBMCs.

The sequenced sample was PBMCs or T cells enriched from blood (not recorded which). The TCR originated in a woman aged 40 to 55 with acute COVID-19. The chain carries TRBV11-3 and TRBJ2-5; 7 nucleotides line up with TRBD1. CDR3 DNA: TGTGCCAGCAGCCCGGGACAGCGCCAGACCCAGTACTTC. Protein sequence: CASSPGQRQTQYF.